Below, 16 T cell receptor beta chains from the same sample are listed, as sequenced in a study of Graves' ophthalmopathy and Graves' hyperthyroidism. RNA transcripts were the source from which TCR beta CDR3 regions were amplified. First-round RT-PCR employed HTBI primers, with a second-round multiplex PCR after it. MiXCR, applied by TCRdb to the multiplex PCR reads, yields one record per CDR3 protein. The sample contains 340,000 or so distinct CDR3 sequences, roughly a sixth of which appear only once. Sequenced input: peripheral blood. The source of these receptors is an adult man with Graves' ophthalmopathy.

This clonotype showed up many times. This chain joins TRBV6-1 and TRBJ1-1; D remains unclear. Germline CDR1 MNHNS, CDR2 SASEGT. The CDR3 sequence is 14 residues long. V lost 0 bases to trimming and J lost 1 base, with 6 bases between them. CDR3 amino acids: CASSEALGNTEAFF. CDR3 in DNA: TGTGCCAGCAGTGAAGCATTGGGGAACACTGAAGCTTTCTTT.

This chain joins TRBV5-8 and TRBJ1-1; D unclear. CDR3 length equals 13 residues. V gave up 2 bases and J gave up 8 bases, with 13 bases separating them. CDR1 is SGHTS and CDR2 is YDEGEE in the germline V gene. The CDR3 reads CASSFRNNREAFF. CDR3 nucleotides: TGTGCCAGCAGCTTCCGCAACAACCGCGAAGCTTTCTTT. Drawing the rest from reference TRBV5-8 and TRBJ1-1, the complete variable domain is EAGVTQSPTHLIKTRGQQATLRCSPISGHTSVYWYQQALGLGLQFLLWYDEGEERNRGNFPPRFSGRQFPNYSSELNVNALELEDSALYLCASSFRNNREAFFGQGTRLTVV.

In its sample, this clonotype was seen many times. The CDR3 sequence is CASSQVGSYNSPLHF. The CDR3 bases are TGCGCCAGCAGCCAAGTGGGCTCCTATAATTCACCCCTCCACTTT. This chain links TRBV4-1 with TRBJ1-6; no clear D gene. The V end lost 1 base, the J end lost 0 bases, and 4 bases lay between the germline ends. This CDR3 is 15 amino acids long. The germline CDR1 and CDR2 sequences are MGHRA and YSYEKL.

This chain uses TRBV27 with TRBJ2-7, with 9 positions matching TRBD1. The germline CDR1 and CDR2 sequences are MNHEY and SMNVEV (reference sequence). The CDR3 has 14 residues. Germline trimming cut 7 bases from V and 1 base from J; bases unmatched to any gene: 5. The CDR3 here is CASMRTGVSYEQYF. DNA of the CDR3: TGTGCCAGCATGAGGACAGGGGTTTCCTACGAGCAGTACTTC.

In this sample, this clonotype turned up many times. This chain joins TRBV10-3 and TRBJ2-7; D not certain. CDR1 is ENHRY, CDR2 SYGVKD, per germline. This CDR3 is built from 12 residues. V lost 11 bases and J 2 bases, leaving 13 bases between the germline ends. The CDR3 nucleotides are TGTGCCTCTTCCATAGTCCCCTACGAGCAGTACTTC. It is translated as CASSIVPYEQYF.

This clonotype was recorded many times. The J gene is TRBJ1-1, the V gene TRBV6-5; D uncertain. V shed 2 bases and J shed 0 bases, with 7 bases lying between them. CDR1 and CDR2 from the germline V gene are MNHEY and SVGAGI. This CDR3 contains 14 residues. The CDR3 reads CASSYRHLNTEAFF. DNA for the CDR3: TGTGCCAGCAGTTACAGGCACTTGAACACTGAAGCTTTCTTT.

This clonotype was counted many times. This chain uses TRBV4-1 with TRBJ1-1; D possibly corresponds to TRBD1 (5 bases). The CDR3 consists of 12 residues. Germline V gives CDR1 MGHRA, CDR2 YSYEKL. Between the trimmed V and J ends, which lost 4 bases and 8 bases, there was a span of 11 bases. The CDR3 DNA sequence: TGCGCCAGCAGCCCCCGGGGACGCGAAGCTTTCTTT. Encoded protein: CASSPRGREAFF.

With respect to this clonotype: A much larger clone lies a single base off, so this may be a read error. This rearrangement joins TRBV3-1 to TRBJ2-7; D gene ambiguous. The CDR3 spans 14 residues. The V gene lost 0 bases and the J gene lost 3 bases, with 9 bases spanning the gap. Germline V lookup: CDR1 LGHDT, CDR2 YNNKEL (reference sequence). The CDR3 DNA reads TGTGCCAGCAGCCAAGATCCTGACGACTACGAGCAGTACTTC. It is translated as CASSQDPDDYEQYF.

This clonotype occurred many times. V usage is TRBV19 and J usage is TRBJ2-3, with D perhaps TRBD2 (6 bases). Germline V CDR1 and CDR2: LNHDA, SQIVND (reference sequence). With 8 bases removed from V and 0 bases from J, the gap between germline ends came to 18 bases. This CDR3 spans 16 amino acids. The CDR3 DNA reads TGTGCCAGTCACAGTCCAGGCCGGGGGAGCACAGATACGCAGTATTTT. Its protein is CASHSPGRGSTDTQYF.

There are many counts of this clonotype. The V call is TRBV11-2, the J call TRBJ2-7; D gene uncertain. The V gene lost 2 bases and the J gene lost 6 bases, with 14 bases spanning the gap. CDR3 length: 14 amino acids. Looked up from germline, CDR1 is SGHAT and CDR2 is FQNNGV. CDR3 protein: CASSLIGAVGEQYF. The DNA of the CDR3 is TGTGCCAGCAGCTTAATAGGCGCTGTGGGCGAGCAGTACTTC.

This clonotype showed up many times. This CDR3 is CSAGGQGNTGELFF. DNA of the CDR3: TGCAGTGCTGGAGGACAGGGAAACACCGGGGAGCTGTTTTTT. The V gene is TRBV20-1, the J gene TRBJ2-2; 8 bases line up with TRBD1. The CDR3 length is 14 residues. Germline V gene lookup returns CDR1 DFQATT and CDR2 SNEGSKA (reference sequence). Trimming at V came to 5 bases and at J to 2 bases, leaving 4 bases not matched to a gene.

Ten or more counts support this clonotype. The CDR3 is CSARGPTAANYGYTF. For the CDR3, the DNA is TGCAGTGCTAGAGGCCCGACCGCAGCTAACTATGGCTACACCTTC. The chain recombines TRBV20-1 with TRBJ1-2; D gene uncertain. CDR3 length: 15 amino acids. Trimming shortened V by 1 base and J by 0 bases, and 12 bases separated the two germline ends. Germline CDR1 reads DFQATT; CDR2 reads SNEGSKA (reference sequence).

The chain is built from TRBV7-3 and TRBJ2-7; D perhaps matches TRBD2 (6 bases). The CDR3 has 14 residues. Per germline, CDR1 SGHTA and CDR2 FQGTGA. Trimming removed 2 bases from V and 2 bases from J, with 10 bases in between. CDR3 region: CASSLSGEAYEQYF. DNA for the CDR3: TGTGCCAGCAGCTTATCTGGGGAGGCCTACGAGCAGTACTTC.

This clonotype was observed at least ten times. This CDR3 reads CATSDSRVPRHEQYF. As DNA, the CDR3 is TGTGCCACCAGTGATTCGCGGGTCCCTCGGCACGAGCAGTACTTC. The V gene is TRBV24-1, the J gene TRBJ2-7; D might be TRBD2 (5 bases). CDR1 is KGHDR, CDR2 SFDVKD, per germline. This CDR3 is 15 amino acids long. V lost 2 bases, J lost 5 bases, and 15 bases lay in between.

This clonotype was detected many times. The V call is TRBV19, the J call TRBJ1-5; tentative D call: TRBD1 (5 bases). From germline, CDR1 is LNHDA and CDR2 SQIVND (reference sequence). The V end lost 3 bases, the J end lost 7 bases, and 16 bases lay between the germline ends. This CDR3 is 15 amino acids long. The CDR3 spells CASSISQGGGQPQHF. CDR3 DNA sequence: TGTGCCAGTAGTATTTCCCAGGGAGGAGGGCAGCCCCAGCATTTT.

This clonotype was counted only a few times. This CDR3 reads CASRINPSSYNEQFF. The CDR3 DNA reads TGTGCCAGCCGGATAAATCCGAGCTCCTACAATGAGCAGTTCTTC. This chain connects TRBV3-1 to TRBJ2-1; the D is unclear. With 8 bases removed from V and 0 bases from J, the gap between germline ends came to 14 bases. CDR1 is LGHDT, CDR2 YNNKEL, per germline (reference sequence). CDR3 length: 15 residues.